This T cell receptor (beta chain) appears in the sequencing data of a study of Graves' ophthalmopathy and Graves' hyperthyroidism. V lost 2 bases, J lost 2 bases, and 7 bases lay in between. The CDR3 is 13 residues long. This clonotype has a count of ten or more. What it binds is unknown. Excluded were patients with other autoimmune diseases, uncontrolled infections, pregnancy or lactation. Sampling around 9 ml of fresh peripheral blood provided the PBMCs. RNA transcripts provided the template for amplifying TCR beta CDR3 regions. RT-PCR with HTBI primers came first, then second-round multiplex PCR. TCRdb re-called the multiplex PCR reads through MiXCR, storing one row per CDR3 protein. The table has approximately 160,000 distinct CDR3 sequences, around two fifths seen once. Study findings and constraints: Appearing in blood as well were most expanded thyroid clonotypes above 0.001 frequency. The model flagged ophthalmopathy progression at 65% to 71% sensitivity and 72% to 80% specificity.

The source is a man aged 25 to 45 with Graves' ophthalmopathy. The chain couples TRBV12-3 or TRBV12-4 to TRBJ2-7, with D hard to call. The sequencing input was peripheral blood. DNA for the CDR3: TGTGCCAGCAGTTTACACAGCACCTACGAGCAGTACTTC. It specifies CASSLHSTYEQYF.